Below are 27 T cell receptor beta chains sequenced from a single sample in a study of cytomegalovirus exposure and HLA in healthy donors. The study ran its PCR with 60 Vbeta and 13 Jbeta primers. Data came from immunoSEQ multiplex PCR; TCRdb stores just in-frame clones and leaves some out. The sample holds roughly 87,000 clones; around 75% are singletons and the top ten take under 15%. The sequencing sample was made of PBMCs. These receptors all stem from a woman aged 40 to 50 in good health and CMV-seropositive.

The rearrangement joins TRBV10-3 to TRBJ2-1, with 14 nucleotides matching TRBD2. CDR1 ENHRY and CDR2 SYGVKD come from the germline V gene. The CDR3 contains 15 residues. The J segment lost 7 bases and the V segment lost 3 bases, leaving 2 bases of the junction unmatched. CDR3 nucleotide sequence: TGTGCCATCAGTGATAGGACTAGCGGGGGGAATGAGCAGTTCTTC. This sequence encodes CAISDRTSGGNEQFF.

This chain joins TRBV6-5 and TRBJ1-1, with TRBD1 matching 9 bases. V dropped 0 bases and J dropped 6; count of bases not matched to a gene: 5. CDR1 and CDR2 (germline): MNHEY, SVGAGI. The CDR3 has 15 amino acids. CDR3 sequence (DNA): TGTGCCAGCAGTTACTCAGGGACAGGGTCCCCTGAAGCTTTCTTT. Its translation is CASSYSGTGSPEAFF.

With regard to this clone: One end of the junction does not line up with germline, which may come from a read error. V gene TRBV7-9 combines with J gene TRBJ1-1, with TRBD1 matching over 8 bases. This CDR3 has 12 amino acids. Germline V gene lookup returns CDR1 SEHNR and CDR2 FQNEAQ (reference sequence). CDR3 residues: CSSSRDRTEAFF. The CDR3 DNA follows: TGTTCCAGCAGCCGGGACAGGACTGAAGCTTTCTTT.

The chain joins TRBV7-6 to TRBJ2-1, with 7 bases matching TRBD2. J gave up 0 bases and V 5 bases, and 7 bases lay outside the gene matches. The CDR3 is made up of 16 amino acids. Germline values: CDR1 SGHVS, CDR2 FNYEAQ. The CDR3 nucleotides read TGTGCCAGCAGCCAATTAGCGGGCTACTCCTACAATGAGCAGTTCTTC. Amino acid sequence: CASSQLAGYSYNEQFF.

This clone was observed a single time. The rearrangement joins TRBV7-9 to TRBJ1-2, with TRBD1 matching over 11 bases. Germline loops: CDR1 SEHNR, CDR2 FQNEAQ (reference sequence). The CDR3 has 14 residues. J lost 6 bases, V lost 5 bases, and 5 bases had no gene match. The CDR3 protein is CASSGQGAENGYTF. The CDR3 bases are TGTGCCAGCAGCGGACAGGGGGCAGAGAATGGCTACACCTTC.

The J gene is TRBJ2-1, the V gene TRBV2, with a weak D call TRBD1 (5 bases). The germline gives CDR1 SNHLY, CDR2 FYNNEI. V lost 3 bases, J lost 6 bases, and 9 bases lay in between. The CDR3 spans 13 residues. CDR3 nucleotides: TGTGCCAGCAGTGACGCAGGGCTCAATGAGCAGTTCTTC. Translation: CASSDAGLNEQFF.

The chain employs TRBV30 and TRBJ1-4; no reliable D call. Germline loops: CDR1 GTSNPN, CDR2 SVGIG (reference sequence). CDR3 size: 12 residues. V dropped 5 bases and J dropped 8 bases, with 12 bases sitting between them. CDR3 bases: TGTGCCTGGGGAGGCGTATCCGAAAAACTGTTTTTT. This translates into CAWGGVSEKLFF. Full variable domain (remainder filled in from reference TRBV30 and TRBJ1-4): SQTIHQWPATLVQPVGSPLSLECTVEGTSNPNLYWYRQAAGRGLQLLFYSVGIGQISSEVPQNLSASRPQDRQFILSSKKLLLSDSGFYLCAWGGVSEKLFFGSGTQLSVL.

The chain links TRBV19 to TRBJ2-2; the match to TRBD2 covers 7 bases. The CDR3 contains 15 residues. Germline CDR1 reads LNHDA; CDR2 reads SQIVND (reference sequence). With V trimmed by 7 bases and J by 5 bases, 10 bases remained unmatched. CDR3 nucleotide sequence: TGTGCCAGTAACCGACTAGCCCCAAGGACCGGGGAGCTGTTTTTT. This gives the protein CASNRLAPRTGELFF. Based on the CDR3 plus reference TRBV19 and TRBJ2-2, the full variable domain is DGGITQSPKYLFRKEGQNVTLSCEQNLNHDAMYWYRQDPGQGLRLIYYSQIVNDFQKGDIAEGYSVSREKKESFPLTVTSAQKNPTAFYLCASNRLAPRTGELFFGEGSRLTVL.

This clone was observed a single time. The rearrangement joins TRBV10-3 to TRBJ2-7; no clear D. Trimming stripped 0 bases from V and 4 bases from J, with 4 bases between. The CDR3 covers 12 residues. CDR1 is ENHRY and CDR2 is SYGVKD in the germline V gene. In DNA form, the CDR3 reads TGTGCCATCAGTGAGTCTGCGTACGAGCAGTACTTC. The encoded protein is CAISESAYEQYF.

V gene TRBV6-1 combines with J gene TRBJ2-7; D is possibly TRBD2 (6 bases). The V and J ends lost 8 bases and 0 bases respectively, with 14 bases between them. The germline CDR1 and CDR2 sequences are MNHNS and SASEGT. This CDR3 is 14 amino acids long. CDR3 coding DNA: TGTGCCAGCCAGCGGGCGGGGTCCTCCTACGAGCAGTACTTC. Amino acids: CASQRAGSSYEQYF.

This chain joins TRBV9 and TRBJ2-1; perhaps TRBD1 as D (6 bases). The germline V gene encodes CDR1 SGDLS and CDR2 YYNGEE. V lost 4 bases to trimming and J lost 15 bases, with 29 bases between them. This CDR3 region has 16 residues. The CDR3 nucleotides read TGTGCCAGCAGCCCCCTAGGGACACGGGGTGGGAAGGAACCGTTCTTC. Protein sequence: CASSPLGTRGGKEPFF.

V is TRBV25-1 and J is TRBJ1-4, with 7 nucleotides matching TRBD1. Germline-derived CDR1 and CDR2 are MGHDK and SYGVNS. The CDR3 extends over 17 amino acids. Trimming cost V 10 bases and J 7 bases; bases outside gene matches: 21. CDR3 nucleotide sequence: TGTGCCAACCCTTTGGACAGGACCCCCTTCCCGCCTGAAAAACTGTTTTTT. Amino acids: CANPLDRTPFPPEKLFF. The whole variable domain, filled in from reference TRBV25-1 and TRBJ1-4, reads EADIYQTPRYLVIGTGKKITLECSQTMGHDKMYWYQQDPGMELHLIHYSYGVNSTEKGDLSSESTVSRIRTEHFPLTLESARPSHTSQYLCANPLDRTPFPPEKLFFGSGTQLSVL.

The chain recombines TRBV30 with TRBJ1-4; TRBD1 matches at 7 bases. CDR1 is GTSNPN, CDR2 SVGIG, per germline (reference sequence). J was trimmed by 3 bases and V by 6 bases; bases with no gene match: 7. The CDR3 is 14 amino acids. CDR3 sequence (DNA): TGTGCCTGCCTAACAGGGGCACCTAATGAAAAACTGTTTTTT. It translates to CACLTGAPNEKLFF.

This clone was seen more than once but under ten times. The chain recombines TRBV11-2 with TRBJ1-1; no clear D gene. The CDR3 sequence is 16 residues long. The V end was cut by 2 bases, the J end by 4 bases, with 17 bases between. Germline V lookup: CDR1 SGHAT, CDR2 FQNNGV. CDR3: CASSLLREIRGTEAFF. CDR3 bases: TGTGCCAGCAGCTTATTGCGGGAAATTCGGGGCACTGAAGCTTTCTTT.

The chain employs TRBV6-4 and TRBJ2-1, with D possibly being TRBD2 (5 bases). CDR3 size: 10 residues. V was trimmed by 11 bases and J by 15 bases, leaving 17 bases between them. Germline CDR1 is MRHNA and CDR2 is SNTAGT. CDR3 protein: CAPRSWRAFF. The CDR3 nucleotides are TGTGCCCCCAGATCATGGCGGGCGTTCTTC.

This chain's CDR3 is CASSFLGDTDTQYF. The CDR3 DNA is TGTGCCAGCAGTTTTCTAGGGGATACAGATACGCAGTATTTT. V usage is TRBV27 and J usage is TRBJ2-3; D possibly corresponds to TRBD1 (5 bases). The CDR3 totals 14 residues. Germline lookup yields CDR1 MNHEY and CDR2 SMNVEV (reference sequence). The V gene lost 3 bases and the J gene lost 3 bases, with 10 bases spanning the gap.

V usage is TRBV7-8 and J usage is TRBJ2-1; 8 bases fit TRBD2. CDR3 length: 13 residues. After removal of 5 bases from V and 13 bases from J, the junction contained 10 bases not matched to a gene. Germline V gene data show CDR1 as SGHVS and CDR2 as FQNEAQ. The CDR3 nucleotides read TGTGCCAGCAGCGAGGGACTAGGATTGGAACAGTTCTTC. The encoded protein is CASSEGLGLEQFF.

The DNA of the CDR3 is TGTGCCAGCAGCGGGCGTCCCGGGACTAGCGGGAGGGATGGTTGGACAGATACGCAGTATTTT. This sequence encodes CASSGRPGTSGRDGWTDTQYF. The chain has TRBV9 and TRBJ2-3; 16 bases agree with TRBD2. Germline values: CDR1 SGDLS, CDR2 YYNGEE. The CDR3 runs to 21 residues. J lost 3 bases, V lost 3 bases, and 16 bases had no gene match.

A few counts support this clone. The gene calls are TRBV20-1 and TRBJ2-7; TRBD2 might be the D (5 bases). The CDR3 has 11 amino acids. The ends were cut back, 3 bases at V and 6 bases at J, with 9 bases in the middle. In germline, CDR1 is DFQATT, CDR2 SNEGSKA (reference sequence). The chain's CDR3 is CSASSRGEQYF. The CDR3 bases are TGCAGTGCTAGTTCCCGGGGCGAGCAGTACTTC.

The chain is built from TRBV7-9 and TRBJ1-1; maybe TRBD1 (5 bases). The ends were cut back, 1 base at V and 1 base at J, with 10 bases in the middle. CDR1 and CDR2 from the germline V gene are SEHNR and FQNEAQ (reference sequence). The CDR3 spans 15 residues. For the CDR3, the DNA is TGTGCCAGCAGCTTAGGACAGTGGGCGAACACTGAAGCTTTCTTT. This encodes CASSLGQWANTEAFF.

The chain employs TRBV4-2 and TRBJ2-2, with a tentative D call TRBD2 (6 bases). V lost 1 base to trimming and J lost 6 bases, with 21 bases between them. In germline, CDR1 is LGHNA, CDR2 YNFKEQ. This CDR3 is 18 amino acids long. DNA for the CDR3: TGTGCCAGCAGCCAAGTCCGGTCTCTTTTGGGGGAGGCCGGGGAGCTGTTTTTT. Protein product: CASSQVRSLLGEAGELFF.

The V call is TRBV6-5, the J call TRBJ1-1; TRBD1 might be the D (5 bases). The CDR3 is made up of 14 amino acids. Germline values: CDR1 MNHEY, CDR2 SVGAGI. Trimming cost V 7 bases and J 5 bases, with 17 bases left between them. The CDR3 here is CASTRDSSRTEAFF. The CDR3, as DNA: TGTGCCAGCACCCGAGACAGTTCCAGGACTGAAGCTTTCTTT.

The chain recombines TRBV7-2 with TRBJ2-1, with 13 bases that match TRBD2. The CDR3 extends over 17 amino acids. Germline CDR1 and CDR2: SGHTA and FQGNSA. Losses at the gene ends were 4 bases for V and 7 bases for J; bases not matched to a gene: 10. This CDR3 reads CASSSRTSGSSRNEQFF. CDR3 nucleotide sequence: TGTGCCAGCAGCTCCCGGACTAGCGGGAGCTCAAGAAATGAGCAGTTCTTC. Variable domain in full (rest from reference TRBV7-2 and TRBJ2-1): GAGVSQSPSNKVTEKGKDVELRCDPISGHTALYWYRQSLGQGLEFLIYFQGNSAPDKSGLPSDRFSAERTGGSVSTLTIQRTQQEDSAVYLCASSSRTSGSSRNEQFFGPGTRLTVL.

V and J are TRBV18 and TRBJ1-2; TRBD1 matches 10 bases. The CDR3 spans 20 residues. Losses at the gene ends were 2 bases for V and 1 base for J; bases not matched to a gene: 16. Germline V gene sequence: CDR1 KGHSH, CDR2 LQKENI. In DNA, the CDR3 is TGTGCCAGCTCACCAAGAGGTAGTACGTCGGGACAGGGGAATAACTATGGCTACACCTTC. The encoded protein is CASSPRGSTSGQGNNYGYTF.

J is TRBJ1-4 and V is TRBV10-2, with unresolved D. This CDR3 has 12 amino acids. Germline CDR1 is WSHSY and CDR2 is SAAADI. V lost 2 bases and J lost 7, with 5 bases in between. The CDR3 DNA sequence: TGCGCCAGCAGTGAGACCGGTGAAAAACTGTTTTTT. This encodes CASSETGEKLFF.

The chain uses TRBV7-9 and TRBJ2-3; D unclear. This CDR3 region has 13 residues. V was pared by 0 bases and J by 6 bases, with 7 bases between. Germline CDR1 is SEHNR and CDR2 is FQNEAQ (reference sequence). The CDR3 sequence: CASSLAVEDTQYF. The CDR3, as DNA: TGTGCCAGCAGCTTAGCGGTGGAGGATACGCAGTATTTT.

The V gene is TRBV7-9, the J gene TRBJ2-3, with D perhaps matching TRBD1 (6 bases). Trimming cost V 3 bases and J 2 bases, with 21 bases left between them. The CDR3 has 18 residues. The germline gives CDR1 SEHNR, CDR2 FQNEAQ (reference sequence). Here the CDR3 DNA reads TGTGCCAGCAGCTTTATTATGTATCGGGACACTTTCACAGATACGCAGTATTTT. Translating it yields CASSFIMYRDTFTDTQYF.